This TCR beta chain appears in the sequencing data of a study of beta chain features in type 1 diabetes. The entirety of the isolated RNA underwent reverse transcription, so expressed TCRB transcripts were sequenced. The assay was immunoSEQ multiplex PCR, and TCRdb's table has in-frame clones only and misses some. The data show a few hundred thousand clones, around 13% seen once. Remarks on this clone: Its cognate antigen is unknown.

Trimming took 3 bases from V and 4 from J, leaving 11 bases between them. The germline V gene encodes CDR1 MDHEN and CDR2 SYDVKM. The CDR3 loop spans 14 amino acids. Study-level results: Patients with Type 1 diabetes showed moderately but significantly shorter TCRB CDR3s in all four CD4+ subsets. Equally in patients and controls, shorter templates might have been favored by PCR.

Input material: naive CD4+ T cells from blood. This TCR derives from a woman younger than 35 with type 1 diabetes. The chain combines TRBV28 with TRBJ2-3, with D tentatively TRBD1 (6 bases). The CDR3 DNA reads TGTGCCAGCAGTTTCCTACAGGGAGCAGATACGCAGTATTTT. It codes for CASSFLQGADTQYF.